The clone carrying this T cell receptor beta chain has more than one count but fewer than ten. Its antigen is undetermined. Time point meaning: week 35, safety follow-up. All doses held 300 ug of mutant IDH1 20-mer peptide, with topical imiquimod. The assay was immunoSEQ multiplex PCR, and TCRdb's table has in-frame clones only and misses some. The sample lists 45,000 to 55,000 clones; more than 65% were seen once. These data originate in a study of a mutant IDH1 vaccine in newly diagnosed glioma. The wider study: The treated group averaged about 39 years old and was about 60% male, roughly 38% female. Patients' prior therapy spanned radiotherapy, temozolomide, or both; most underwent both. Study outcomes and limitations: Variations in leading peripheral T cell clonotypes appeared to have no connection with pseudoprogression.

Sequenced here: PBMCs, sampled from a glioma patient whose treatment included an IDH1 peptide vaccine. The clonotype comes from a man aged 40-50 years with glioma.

The CDR3 region is CASRSKGGNTIYF. The DNA for the CDR3 is TGTGCCAGCAGGTCGAAGGGTGGAAACACCATATATTTT. The gene calls are TRBV6-1 and TRBJ1-3; no clear D gene. V lost 6 bases and J lost 3, with 9 bases in between. The CDR3 consists of 13 residues. Germline values: CDR1 MNHNS, CDR2 SASEGT.